What follows describes a single T cell receptor (beta chain). Antigen unknown. Germline V lookup: CDR1 SNHLY, CDR2 FYNNEI. The V and J ends lost 3 bases and 2 bases respectively, with 8 bases between them. CDR3 length: 14 amino acids. These data come from a study of cytomegalovirus exposure and HLA in healthy donors. Study context: Drawn from HLA-typed donors, 83 million or so unique TCRs were held in an early data release. Broader study findings: For TCR beta chains, V- and J-gene trimming was later linked to a missense DCLRE1C variant.

The PCR contained 60 Vbeta and 13 Jbeta primers. Profiled with immunoSEQ multiplex PCR; TCRdb holds only in-frame clones, not every one. Here the sample table reports roughly 190,000 clones. The origin of this receptor is a woman under 30 in good health and CMV-seropositive. The chain carries TRBV2 and TRBJ1-5; TRBD1 might be the D (5 bases). Material for sequencing was PBMCs. The CDR3 DNA is TGTGCCAGCAGTGATGGGGCAGGCAATCAGCCCCAGCATTTT. Translating gives CASSDGAGNQPQHF.